This TCR beta chain was sequenced in a study of shared clonotypes between healthy human individuals. Trimming at V came to 6 bases and at J to 1 base, leaving 5 bases not matched to a gene. The V gene's germline CDR1 is SGHTS and CDR2 YDEGEE. This CDR3 contains 14 residues. Every contributor of samples was a Caucasian grown-up residing in Nashville, Tennessee. Both subsets, CD45RA+ naive and CD45RA-negative memory, were split from the CD4+ cells. A word on this clone: Antigen: not known.

General study results and limits: Rarefaction indicated that sorted-subset sequencing remained incomplete although depth was large. Apart from blood, nothing was sampled; tissue repertoires likely differ.

TCRdb's copy holds only in-frame clones and misses some; the assay was immunoSEQ multiplex PCR. The repertoire holds more than 2,000,000 clones, over 85% seen once, with around 0.15% in the top ten. The TCR sequence derives from a man aged 18 to 29 in good health. The specimen was naive CD4+ T cells sorted from blood. This sample's subset: CD45RA+ positively selected. This chain uses TRBV5-8 with TRBJ2-3; 7 nucleotides line up with TRBD1. CDR3 bases: TGTGCCAGCACCCGGGACAGAGGCACAGATACGCAGTATTTT. This sequence encodes CASTRDRGTDTQYF.